These T cell receptor beta chains were read from a single sample in a study of cytomegalovirus exposure and HLA in healthy donors. Data came from immunoSEQ multiplex PCR; TCRdb stores just in-frame clones and leaves some out. Here the sample spans approximately 190,000 clones, roughly four fifths being singletons. The specimen sequenced was PBMCs. The receptor source for this set is a man in his forties in good health and CMV-seropositive. The conserved cysteine and the conserved F or W are not part of the CDR3 here.

v_gene,j_gene,CDR3aa
TRBV7-9,TRBJ2-1,ASSFKGDSYNEQF
TRBV18,TRBJ2-7,ASSGALAGVVYEQY
TRBV13,TRBJ2-1,ASSLGLNDGYQF
TRBV7-8,TRBJ1-6,ASRTDYEMEQYNSPLH
TRBV4-3,TRBJ2-7,ASSYRGSSFYEQY
TRBV13,TRBJ2-5,ASSLLSARPGETQY
TRBV29-1,TRBJ2-5,SAEGGVETQY
TRBV5-5,TRBJ2-5,ASNDWVGETQY
TRBV27,TRBJ1-3,ASSLRGTGNTIY
TRBV11-3,TRBJ2-1,ASSLGRLGGGNEQF
TRBV27,TRBJ1-5,ASRGSGYSNNQPQH
TRBV5-1,TRBJ1-4,ASSFRQGPNEKLF
TRBV5-8,TRBJ1-3,ASSKDRGNTIY
TRBV5-1,TRBJ1-5,ASSLDPGSSQPQH
TRBV2,TRBJ1-4,ASRQRTGDYEKLF
TRBV6-5,TRBJ1-1,ATWGQGAFGAF
TRBV7-3,TRBJ1-2,ASSFKGGLSGYT
TRBV28,TRBJ2-5,ASSLSGGEKTQY
TRBV18,TRBJ2-3,ASSAPGSTDTQY